A selection of T cell receptor beta chains follows, all from one sample in a study of cytomegalovirus exposure and HLA in healthy donors. Assay used: immunoSEQ multiplex PCR; TCRdb lists only in-frame clones, some missing. The sample includes 80,000 to 100,000 clones, around 81% seen only once; the top ten take about 4.8%. The sequenced material came from PBMCs. The source of these receptors is a man between 35 and 55 years old in good health and CMV-seropositive. The CDR3 runs from the conserved cysteine through the conserved F or W. A D gene is named only where the DNA matches it firmly. Size is stated for part of the rows, as once, few or many counts, or as a class when the clone is expanded.

>TRBD2|TRBJ2-2|.|TRBV5-4
CASSLGGTTNTGELFF
TGTGCCAGCAGCTTGGGGGGGACTACCAACACCGGGGAGCTGTTTTTT
>.|TRBJ1-3|once|TRBV2
CASSEGGASSGNTIYF
TGTGCCAGCAGTGAAGGTGGGGCTTCCTCTGGAAACACCATATATTTT
>TRBD1|TRBJ2-5|.|TRBV5-1
CASSWDRVETQYF
TGCGCCAGCAGCTGGGACAGGGTTGAGACCCAGTACTTC
>.|TRBJ1-2|.|TRBV18
CASSPGGKGYGYTF
TGTGCCAGCTCACCAGGGGGCAAAGGCTATGGCTACACCTTC
>.|TRBJ1-4|.|TRBV7-9
CASSPRVEATNEKLFF
TGTGCCAGCAGCCCTAGAGTGGAAGCGACTAATGAAAAACTGTTTTTT
>.|TRBJ1-5|.|TRBV4-1
CASSQNDRYQPQHF
TGCGCCAGCAGCCAGAACGACAGGTATCAGCCCCAGCATTTT
>TRBD1|TRBJ2-1|few|TRBV5-1
CASREGAGYNEQFF
TGCGCCAGCAGAGAGGGGGCAGGATACAATGAGCAGTTCTTC
>TRBD1|TRBJ1-2|.|TRBV28
CASTTQGDGYTF
TGTGCCAGCACCACTCAGGGGGACGGCTACACCTTC
>.|TRBJ1-3|medium-sized|TRBV7-2
CASNDRSSGNTIYF
TGTGCCAGCAACGACAGGTCCTCTGGAAACACCATATATTTT
>.|TRBJ2-1|.|TRBV10-3
CAISESERGNNEQFF
TGTGCCATCAGTGAGTCCGAGAGAGGAAACAATGAGCAGTTCTTC
>TRBD1|TRBJ1-1|.|TRBV6-1
CASSLGQGPTEAFF
TGTGCCAGCAGTCTAGGACAGGGTCCCACTGAAGCTTTCTTT
>.|TRBJ1-5|.|TRBV19
CASSWAAANNQPQHF
TGTGCCAGTAGTTGGGCCGCCGCCAACAATCAGCCCCAGCATTTT
>TRBD1|TRBJ2-7|few|TRBV6-6
CASSYFTGTGTEQYF
TGTGCCAGCAGTTACTTCACCGGGACAGGGACCGAGCAGTACTTC
>.|TRBJ2-1|.|TRBV6-4
CASSDGPEPLNEQFF
TGTGCCAGCAGTGACGGGCCTGAGCCCCTCAATGAGCAGTTCTTC
>TRBD2|TRBJ2-7|.|TRBV27
CASTSKGAGGNPYEQYF
TGTGCCAGCACTTCTAAAGGAGCCGGGGGGAATCCCTACGAGCAGTACTTC
>.|TRBJ1-4|few|TRBV5-1
CASSLAQGSDEKLFF
TGCGCCAGCAGCTTGGCCCAGGGCTCGGATGAAAAACTGTTTTTT
>TRBD1|TRBJ2-5|.|TRBV9
CASSVGGQGASETQYF
TGTGCCAGCAGCGTAGGGGGACAGGGGGCGTCAGAGACCCAGTACTTC
>.|TRBJ1-2|.|TRBV5-1
CASSLGQTGGYTF
TGCGCCAGCAGCTTGGGACAGACGGGTGGCTACACCTTC
>TRBD1|TRBJ1-5|.|TRBV2
CASSWGQSNQPQHF
TGTGCCAGCAGTTGGGGACAGAGCAATCAGCCCCAGCATTTT
>TRBD1|TRBJ1-2|.|TRBV5-6
CASSPRQGKGYTF
TGTGCCAGCAGCCCTCGACAGGGTAAAGGCTACACCTTC
>TRBD2|TRBJ2-3|once|TRBV19
CASSIRSGRAFQGQTDTQYF
TGTGCCAGTAGCATACGTAGCGGGAGGGCCTTTCAGGGGCAGACAGATACGCAGTATTTT
>.|TRBJ1-1|once|TRBV2
CAMRMNTEAFF
TGTGCCATGCGGATGAACACTGAAGCTTTCTTT
>TRBD2|TRBJ2-2|.|TRBV5-5
CASSGILSGDFTGELFF
TGTGCCAGCAGCGGAATCCTTAGCGGGGACTTCACCGGGGAGCTGTTTTTT
>.|TRBJ1-1|.|TRBV9
CASSPDIPGGEAFF
TGTGCCAGCAGCCCTGACATCCCCGGGGGTGAAGCTTTCTTT
>.|TRBJ2-7|.|TRBV10-3
CAIRDDGLGATYEQYF
TGTGCCATCAGGGACGACGGCTTAGGGGCTACCTACGAGCAGTACTTC
>.|TRBJ1-2|once|TRBV6-6
CASRTTGGPGNGYTF
TGTGCCAGCAGGACCACCGGAGGCCCGGGGAATGGCTACACCTTC
>.|TRBJ1-1|.|TRBV19
CASSMGGLEKAFF
TGTGCCAGTAGTATGGGAGGGTTAGAAAAAGCTTTCTTT
>.|TRBJ2-1|once|TRBV6-6
CASSYQGQSSYNEQFF
TGTGCCAGCAGTTACCAAGGACAGAGCTCCTACAATGAGCAGTTCTTC
>TRBD1|TRBJ1-6|.|TRBV10-3
CAISSRGTANSPLHF
TGTGCCATCAGTTCCCGGGGGACAGCTAATTCACCCCTCCACTTT
>TRBD1|TRBJ1-5|once|TRBV10-2
CASSPGQGGNQPQHF
TGCGCCAGCAGCCCGGGACAGGGGGGAAATCAGCCCCAGCATTTT
>.|TRBJ2-7|.|TRBV10-3
CAISEAGRYEQYF
TGTGCCATCAGTGAGGCAGGGAGGTACGAGCAGTACTTC
>.|TRBJ2-5|few|TRBV2
CASSANREETQYF
TGTGCCAGCAGTGCAAACAGGGAAGAGACCCAGTACTTC
>.|TRBJ2-2|few|TRBV4-1
CASSQDYRTGELFF
TGCGCCAGCAGCCAAGATTATAGAACCGGGGAGCTGTTTTTT
>.|TRBJ1-1|.|TRBV10-3
CAITAGLNTEAFF
TGTGCCATCACGGCGGGATTGAACACTGAAGCTTTCTTT
>.|TRBJ1-5|once|TRBV4-1
CASSREGNGQPQHF
TGCGCCAGCAGCCGAGAGGGTAACGGGCAGCCCCAGCATTTT
>TRBD1|TRBJ1-1|.|TRBV5-8
CASREGGQSNTEAFF
TGTGCCAGCAGAGAGGGGGGACAGTCGAACACTGAAGCTTTCTTT
>.|TRBJ2-2|once|TRBV10-1
CASSARDKFANTGELFF
TGCGCCAGCAGTGCCCGGGACAAATTCGCGAACACCGGGGAGCTGTTTTTT
>.|TRBJ2-5|.|TRBV7-2
CASSHGGRGGETQYF
TGTGCCAGCAGCCACGGAGGGCGGGGCGGGGAGACCCAGTACTTC
>.|TRBJ1-1|.|TRBV5-1
CASSLTGQNTEAFF
TGCGCCAGCAGCTTGACAGGACAGAACACTGAAGCTTTCTTT
>.|TRBJ2-5|.|TRBV5-1
CASSPDPQGTQYF
TGCGCCAGCAGCCCGGACCCCCAGGGGACCCAGTACTTC
>.|TRBJ1-2|.|TRBV19
CASSIPGVLDGYTF
TGTGCCAGTAGCATCCCAGGGGTTTTGGATGGCTACACCTTC
>TRBD1|TRBJ2-7|.|TRBV6-5
CASSWGTGRNEQYF
TGTGCCAGCAGTTGGGGGACAGGCAGGAACGAGCAGTACTTC
>TRBD1|TRBJ1-4|.|TRBV28
CASSSRQGIEKLFF
TGTGCCAGCAGTTCCAGACAGGGAATTGAAAAACTGTTTTTT
>.|TRBJ2-1|few|TRBV5-1
CASSFSVKYNEQFF
TGCGCCAGCAGCTTCTCGGTAAAGTACAATGAGCAGTTCTTC
>TRBD1|TRBJ1-2|.|TRBV2
CASSDRGRGVYGYTF
TGTGCCAGCAGTGATCGTGGCAGGGGGGTCTATGGCTACACCTTC
>.|TRBJ2-3|.|TRBV11-3
CASSHFAGWADTQYF
TGTGCCAGCAGCCACTTTGCGGGGTGGGCAGATACGCAGTATTTT
>TRBD1|TRBJ2-7|.|TRBV12-5
CASGLWGGTGRTYEQYF
TGTGCTAGTGGTTTGTGGGGCGGGACAGGCCGAACCTACGAGCAGTACTTC
>.|TRBJ1-1|many|TRBV10-2
CASSDRNTEAFF
TGCGCCAGCAGTGATAGGAACACTGAAGCTTTCTTT
>TRBD1|TRBJ1-1|.|TRBV18
CASSRTGGGNTEAFF
TGTGCCAGCTCACGGACAGGGGGCGGGAACACTGAAGCTTTCTTT
>.|TRBJ2-5|.|TRBV7-8
CASSLRERETQYF
TGTGCCAGCAGCCTCAGGGAAAGGGAGACCCAGTACTTC
>.|TRBJ1-2|few|TRBV7-3
CASSSTPKQNYGYTF
TGTGCCAGCAGCTCGACACCGAAGCAGAACTATGGCTACACCTTC
>TRBD1|TRBJ2-2|.|TRBV7-9
CASRRTGSDTGELFF
TGTGCCAGCAGGCGGACAGGGTCCGACACCGGGGAGCTGTTTTTT
>.|TRBJ1-2|.|TRBV9
CASSAGSLVQGNYGYTF
TGTGCCAGCAGCGCCGGCTCCCTCGTTCAGGGGAACTATGGCTACACCTTC
>TRBD1|TRBJ2-6|.|TRBV2
CASSRRDSSIGANVLTF
TGTGCCAGCAGTCGCCGGGACAGCAGTATTGGGGCCAACGTCCTGACTTTC
>TRBD2|TRBJ2-7|.|TRBV5-1
CASSALAGGPDEQYF
TGCGCCAGCAGCGCCCTAGCGGGGGGTCCCGACGAGCAGTACTTC
>.|TRBJ1-2|.|TRBV10-3
CAITETGVYGYTF
TGTGCCATCACCGAGACGGGGGTCTATGGCTACACCTTC
>TRBD1|TRBJ2-5|.|TRBV29-1
CSVDRGQETQYF
TGCAGCGTGGACAGGGGCCAAGAGACCCAGTACTTC
>.|TRBJ1-1|.|TRBV6-1
CASTERWAPNTEAFF
TGTGCCAGCACCGAGCGGTGGGCACCGAACACTGAAGCTTTCTTT
>.|TRBJ2-1|.|TRBV5-1
CASSLGASGSYNEQFF
TGCGCCAGCAGCTTGGGGGCCAGCGGTTCCTACAATGAGCAGTTCTTC
>TRBD1|TRBJ2-5|.|TRBV10-3
CAIRGQAAGDQYF
TGTGCCATCAGAGGACAGGCTGCCGGAGACCAGTACTTC